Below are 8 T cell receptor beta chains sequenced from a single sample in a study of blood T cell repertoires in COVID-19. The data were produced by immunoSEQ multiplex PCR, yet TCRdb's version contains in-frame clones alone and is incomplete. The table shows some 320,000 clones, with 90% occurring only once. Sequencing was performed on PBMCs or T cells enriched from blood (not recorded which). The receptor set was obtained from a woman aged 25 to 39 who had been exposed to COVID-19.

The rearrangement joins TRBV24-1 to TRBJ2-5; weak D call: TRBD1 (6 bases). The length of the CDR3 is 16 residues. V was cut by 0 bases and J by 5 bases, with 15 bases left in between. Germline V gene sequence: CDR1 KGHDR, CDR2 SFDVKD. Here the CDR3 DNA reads TGTGCCACCAGTGATTTGGGTCAGGGGCCTAAGGAGACCCAGTACTTC. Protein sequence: CATSDLGQGPKETQYF.

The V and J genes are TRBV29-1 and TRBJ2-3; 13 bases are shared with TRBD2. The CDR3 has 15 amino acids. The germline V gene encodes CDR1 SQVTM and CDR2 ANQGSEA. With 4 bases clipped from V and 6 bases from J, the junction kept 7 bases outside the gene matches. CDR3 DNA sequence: TGCAGCGTTGCTACTAGCGGGGGGGCCCGGGATACGCAGTATTTT. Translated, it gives CSVATSGGARDTQYF.

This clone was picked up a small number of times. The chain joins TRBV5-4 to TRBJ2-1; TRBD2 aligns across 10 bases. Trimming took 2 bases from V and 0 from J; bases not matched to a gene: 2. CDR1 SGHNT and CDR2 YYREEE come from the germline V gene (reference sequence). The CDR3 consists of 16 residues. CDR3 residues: CASSFSGGNSYNEQFF. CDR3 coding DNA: TGTGCCAGCAGCTTTAGCGGGGGGAACTCCTACAATGAGCAGTTCTTC.

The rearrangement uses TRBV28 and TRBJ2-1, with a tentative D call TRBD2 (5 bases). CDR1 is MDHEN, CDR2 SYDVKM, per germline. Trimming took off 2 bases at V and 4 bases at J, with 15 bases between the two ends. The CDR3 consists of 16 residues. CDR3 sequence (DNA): TGTGCCAGCAGTTTAGCCGCAGCGGTGATATACAATGAGCAGTTCTTC. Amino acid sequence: CASSLAAAVIYNEQFF. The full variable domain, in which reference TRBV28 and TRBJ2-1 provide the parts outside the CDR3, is DVKVTQSSRYLVKRTGEKVFLECVQDMDHENMFWYRQDPGLGLRLIYFSYDVKMKEKGDIPEGYSVSREKKERFSLILESASTNQTSMYLCASSLAAAVIYNEQFFGPGTRLTVL.

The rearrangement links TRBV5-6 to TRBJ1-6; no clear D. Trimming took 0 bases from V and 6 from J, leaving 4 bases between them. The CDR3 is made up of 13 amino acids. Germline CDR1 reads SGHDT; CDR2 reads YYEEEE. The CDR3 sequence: CASSLASNSPLHF. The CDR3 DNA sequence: TGTGCCAGCAGCTTGGCTAGTAATTCACCCCTCCACTTT. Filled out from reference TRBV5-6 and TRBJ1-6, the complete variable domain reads DAGVTQSPTHLIKTRGQQVTLRCSPKSGHDTVSWYQQALGQGPQFIFQYYEEEERQRGNFPDRFSGHQFPNYSSELNVNALLLGDSALYLCASSLASNSPLHFGNGTRLTVT.

CDR3 in DNA: TGTGCCAGCACCTCGACAAGTTCTGGAAACACCATATATTTT. Translated, it gives CASTSTSSGNTIYF. The chain joins TRBV3-1 (or the pseudogene TRBV3-2) to TRBJ1-3, with no clear D. V lost 7 bases and J lost 1, with 11 bases in between. CDR1 is LGHDT, CDR2 YNNKEL, per germline (reference sequence). This CDR3 has 14 amino acids.

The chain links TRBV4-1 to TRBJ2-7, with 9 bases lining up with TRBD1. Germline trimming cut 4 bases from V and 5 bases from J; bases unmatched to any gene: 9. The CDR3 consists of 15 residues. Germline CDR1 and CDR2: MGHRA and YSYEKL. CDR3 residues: CASSRRTGASNEQYF. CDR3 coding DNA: TGCGCCAGCAGCCGGCGGACAGGGGCCAGCAACGAGCAGTACTTC.

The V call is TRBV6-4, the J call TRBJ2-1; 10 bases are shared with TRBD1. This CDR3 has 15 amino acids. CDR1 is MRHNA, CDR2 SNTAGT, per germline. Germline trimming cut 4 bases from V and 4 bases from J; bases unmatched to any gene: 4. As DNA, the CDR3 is TGTGCCAGCAGTGCCGGGACAGGGGATTACAATGAGCAGTTCTTC. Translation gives CASSAGTGDYNEQFF.